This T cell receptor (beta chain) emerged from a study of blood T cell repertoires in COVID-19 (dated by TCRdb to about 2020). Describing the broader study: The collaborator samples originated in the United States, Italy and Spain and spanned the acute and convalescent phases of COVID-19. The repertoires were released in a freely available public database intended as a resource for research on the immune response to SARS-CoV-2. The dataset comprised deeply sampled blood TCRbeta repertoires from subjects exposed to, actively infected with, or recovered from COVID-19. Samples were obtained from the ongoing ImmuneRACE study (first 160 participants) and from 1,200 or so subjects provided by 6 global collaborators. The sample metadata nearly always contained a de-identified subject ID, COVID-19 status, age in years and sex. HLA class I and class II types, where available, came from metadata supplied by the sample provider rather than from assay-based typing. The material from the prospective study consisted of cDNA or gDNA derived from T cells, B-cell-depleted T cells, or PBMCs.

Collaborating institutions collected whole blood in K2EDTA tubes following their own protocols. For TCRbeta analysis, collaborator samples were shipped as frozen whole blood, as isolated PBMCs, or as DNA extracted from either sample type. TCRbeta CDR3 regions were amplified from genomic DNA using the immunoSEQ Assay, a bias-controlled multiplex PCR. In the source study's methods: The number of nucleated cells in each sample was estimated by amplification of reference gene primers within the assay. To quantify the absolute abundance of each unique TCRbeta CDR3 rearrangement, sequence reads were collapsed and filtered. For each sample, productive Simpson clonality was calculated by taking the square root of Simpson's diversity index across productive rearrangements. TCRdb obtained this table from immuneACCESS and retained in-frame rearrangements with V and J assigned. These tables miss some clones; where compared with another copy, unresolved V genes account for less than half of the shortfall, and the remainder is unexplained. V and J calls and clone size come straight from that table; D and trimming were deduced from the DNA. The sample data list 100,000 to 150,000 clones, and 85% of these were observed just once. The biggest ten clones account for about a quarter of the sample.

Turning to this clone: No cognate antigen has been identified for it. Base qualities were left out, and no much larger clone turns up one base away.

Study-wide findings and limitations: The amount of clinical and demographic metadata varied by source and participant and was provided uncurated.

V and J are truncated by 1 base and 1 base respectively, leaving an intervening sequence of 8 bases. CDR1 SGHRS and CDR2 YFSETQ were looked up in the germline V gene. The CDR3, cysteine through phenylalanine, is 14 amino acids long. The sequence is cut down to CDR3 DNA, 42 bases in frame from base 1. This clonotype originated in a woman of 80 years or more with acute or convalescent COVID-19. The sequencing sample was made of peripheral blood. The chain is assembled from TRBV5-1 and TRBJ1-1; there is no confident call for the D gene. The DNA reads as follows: TGCGCCAGCAGCTTGACGGCGGGGAACACTGAAGCTTTCTTT. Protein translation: CASSLTAGNTEAFF.